This T cell receptor beta chain was recorded in a study of T cell repertoires in cytomegalovirus infection. Study observations and caveats: CMV-specific TCR beta clonotypes restricted by HLA-C were the ones dominating the ex vivo response. Public TCR beta family frequency separated CMV-and-HLA carriers, including in an independent cohort.

TCRdb processed the reads anew with MiXCR; each CDR3 protein has one entry. Of about 180,000 distinct CDR3 sequences listed, roughly an eighth are singletons. This CDR3 is built from 12 residues. In germline, CDR1 is SGHVS, CDR2 FNYEAQ. The V and J ends lost 5 bases and 2 bases respectively, with 6 bases between them. This clonotype was seen more than once but under ten times. Its cognate antigen is unknown. The specimen was PBMCs. This chain links TRBV7-6 with TRBJ1-1; D not certain. The origin of this receptor is a human donor in good health (CMV status not recorded). Some clones in this sample may be carry-over from other donors' samples. CDR3 sequence reads: CASSARNTEAFF. CDR3 coding DNA: TGTGCCAGCAGCGCCAGAAACACTGAAGCTTTCTTT. Full variable domain (remainder filled in from reference TRBV7-6 and TRBJ1-1): GAGVSQSPRYKVTKRGQDVALRCDPISGHVSLYWYRQALGQGPEFLTYFNYEAQQDKSGLPNDRFSAERPEGSISTLTIQRTEQRDSAMYRCASSARNTEAFFGQGTRLTVV.